The rows below give T cell receptor beta chains drawn from one sample of a study of blood T cells in healthy people across ages. TCRdb reprocessed the 5' RACE reads via MiXCR and lists one record per CDR3 protein. Counted here are roughly 2 million distinct CDR3 sequences, around half occurring once; the ten biggest clones make up approximately 2%. The specimen sequenced was blood. The receptor set was obtained from a middle-aged woman in good health. The CDR3 runs from the conserved cysteine through the conserved F or W. The D gene is left open where the match is weak. A clone size is listed for some rows: how often the clone was seen (once, few, many), or a class if it is expanded.

NA,TRBV3-1,few,TRBJ2-7,TGTGCCAGCAGCCCGAGGCCGAGAGGGCTCTCCTACGAGCAGTACTTC,CASSPRPRGLSYEQYF
TRBD1,TRBV18,once,TRBJ1-6,TGTGCCAGCTCACAGACCCCGGGACAGCAAAGCTCCTATAATTCACCCCTCCACTTT,CASSQTPGQQSSYNSPLHF
TRBD2,TRBV3-1,NA,TRBJ2-1,TGTGCCAGCAGCCAGGTTCGCACTAGCGGGGACAATGAGCAGTTCTTC,CASSQVRTSGDNEQFF
TRBD1,TRBV18,NA,TRBJ1-1,TGTGCCAGCTCATCCGGACAGGGTTGGGAAGCTTTCTTT,CASSSGQGWEAFF
TRBD2,TRBV6-2/TRBV6-3,few,TRBJ2-5,TGTGCCAGCAGTTACTTAGCGGGACCCCAAGAGACCCAGTACTTC,CASSYLAGPQETQYF
TRBD1,TRBV12-5,NA,TRBJ1-1,TGTGCTAGTGGTTCCGGGACAGGGGTGGCTGAAGCTTTCTTT,CASGSGTGVAEAFF
TRBD2,TRBV20-1,NA,TRBJ2-1,TGCAGTGCTAGGGTGCCCGGGACTAGCGGGGGGGCGTCCTACAATGAGCAGTTCTTC,CSARVPGTSGGASYNEQFF
NA,TRBV4-3,NA,TRBJ1-6,TGCGCCAGCAGCCAAGACAAGGGATATAATTCACCCCTCCACTTT,CASSQDKGYNSPLHF
TRBD2,TRBV28,few,TRBJ2-4,TGTGCCAGCACCCTGGGAGGGGTAGTCAAAAACATTCAGTACTTC,CASTLGGVVKNIQYF
TRBD1,TRBV5-1,NA,TRBJ2-7,TGCGCCAGCAGCTTGGCTTGGGACAGGGGGCAGCGGGAGCAGTACTTC,CASSLAWDRGQREQYF
NA,TRBV7-9,NA,TRBJ2-5,TGTGCCAGCGGTACACCATCGCTGGGCCTCCAAGAGACCCAGTACTTC,CASGTPSLGLQETQYF
TRBD2,TRBV7-2,NA,TRBJ2-3,TGTGCCAGCAGCGCCGCTAGCGGGGGGGTTGATACGCAGTATTTT,CASSAASGGVDTQYF
NA,TRBV4-3,NA,TRBJ2-5,TGCGCCAGCAGCCAAACCGGGACCGGTAAGGAGACCCAGTACTTC,CASSQTGTGKETQYF
NA,TRBV7-9,few,TRBJ2-1,TGTGCCACCCGAAGCGGTCTAGCACCTTATGAGCAGTTCTTC,CATRSGLAPYEQFF
TRBD2,TRBV10-2,NA,TRBJ2-5,TGCGCCAGCAGTGAGTCCGGGACTAGCCTGGAGACCCAGTACTTC,CASSESGTSLETQYF
NA,TRBV7-2,few,TRBJ1-4,TGTGCCAGCAGCTTAGACTCTCTAGCCAAACTGTTTTTT,CASSLDSLAKLFF